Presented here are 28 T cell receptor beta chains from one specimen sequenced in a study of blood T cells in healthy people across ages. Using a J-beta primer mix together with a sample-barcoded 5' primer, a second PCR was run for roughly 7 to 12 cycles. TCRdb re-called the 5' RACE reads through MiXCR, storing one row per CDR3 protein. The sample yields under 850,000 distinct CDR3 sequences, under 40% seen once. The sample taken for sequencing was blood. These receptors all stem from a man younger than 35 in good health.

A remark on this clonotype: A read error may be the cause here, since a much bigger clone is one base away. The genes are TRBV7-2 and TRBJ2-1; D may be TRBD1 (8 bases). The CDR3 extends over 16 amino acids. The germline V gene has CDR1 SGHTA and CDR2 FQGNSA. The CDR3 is CANSFTTGGAYNEQFF. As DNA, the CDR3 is TGTGCCAACAGCTTTACAACAGGGGGGGCCTACAATGAGCAGTTCTTC.

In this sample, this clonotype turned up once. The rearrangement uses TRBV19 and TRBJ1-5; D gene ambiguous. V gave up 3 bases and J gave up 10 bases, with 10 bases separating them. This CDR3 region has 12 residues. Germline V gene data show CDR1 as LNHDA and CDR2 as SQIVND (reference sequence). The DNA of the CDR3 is TGTGCCAGTAGTATGGAGCCCGATCCCCAGCATTTT. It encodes CASSMEPDPQHF.

CDR3 residues: CATSSCPPGTAEAFF. The CDR3 DNA reads as TGTGCCACCAGCAGCTGCCCTCCCGGGACAGCAGAAGCTTTCTTT. V is TRBV15 and J is TRBJ1-1; 7 nucleotides align to TRBD1. V lost 3 bases, J lost 8 bases, and 12 bases stayed unmatched. This CDR3 comprises 15 residues. The germline V gene has CDR1 LNHNV and CDR2 YYDKDF (reference sequence).

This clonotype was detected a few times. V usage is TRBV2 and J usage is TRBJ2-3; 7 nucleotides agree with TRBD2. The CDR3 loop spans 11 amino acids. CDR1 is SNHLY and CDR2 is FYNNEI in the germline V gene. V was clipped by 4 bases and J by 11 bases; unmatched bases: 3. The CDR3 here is CASSAGLGQYF. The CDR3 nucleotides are TGTGCCAGCAGTGCCGGACTAGGGCAGTATTTT.

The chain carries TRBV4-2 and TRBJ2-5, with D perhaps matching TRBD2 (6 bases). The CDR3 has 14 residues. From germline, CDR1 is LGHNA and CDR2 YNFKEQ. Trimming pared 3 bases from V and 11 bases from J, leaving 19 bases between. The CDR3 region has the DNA TGTGCCAGCAGCCAGATAGCGGAGATGTACGGGCAGTACTTC. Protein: CASSQIAEMYGQYF.

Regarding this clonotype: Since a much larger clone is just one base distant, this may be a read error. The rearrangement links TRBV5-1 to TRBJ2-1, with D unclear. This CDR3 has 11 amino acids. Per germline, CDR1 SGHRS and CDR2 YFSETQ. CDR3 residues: CTSRYQNEQFF. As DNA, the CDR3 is TGCACCAGCAGGTATCAAAATGAGCAGTTCTTC.

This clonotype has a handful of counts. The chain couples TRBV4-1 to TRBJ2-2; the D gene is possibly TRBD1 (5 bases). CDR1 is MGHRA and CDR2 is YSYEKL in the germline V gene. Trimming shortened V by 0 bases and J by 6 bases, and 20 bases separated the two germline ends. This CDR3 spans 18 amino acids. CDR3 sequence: CASSQDIPGMDLSGELFF. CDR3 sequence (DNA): TGCGCCAGCAGCCAAGATATTCCAGGGATGGATTTATCCGGGGAGCTGTTTTTT.

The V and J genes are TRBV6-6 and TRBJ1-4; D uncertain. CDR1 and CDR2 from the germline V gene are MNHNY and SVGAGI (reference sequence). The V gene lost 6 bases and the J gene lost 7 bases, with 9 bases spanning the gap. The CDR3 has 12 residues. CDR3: CASSLRIEKLFF. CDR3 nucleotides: TGTGCCAGCAGCCTCAGGATTGAAAAACTGTTTTTT.

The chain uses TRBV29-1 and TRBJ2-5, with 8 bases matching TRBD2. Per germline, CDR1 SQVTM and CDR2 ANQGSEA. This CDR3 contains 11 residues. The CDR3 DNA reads TGCAGGGTCCTAGCGGGAGAGACCCAGTACTTC. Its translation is CRVLAGETQYF.

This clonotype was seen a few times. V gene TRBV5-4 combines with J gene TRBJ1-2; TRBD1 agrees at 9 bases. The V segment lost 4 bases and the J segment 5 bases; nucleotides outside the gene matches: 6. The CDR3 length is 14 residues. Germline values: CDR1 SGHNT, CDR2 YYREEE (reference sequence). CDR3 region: CASSASGTGYGYTF. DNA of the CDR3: TGTGCCAGCAGCGCTTCCGGGACAGGGTATGGCTACACCTTC.

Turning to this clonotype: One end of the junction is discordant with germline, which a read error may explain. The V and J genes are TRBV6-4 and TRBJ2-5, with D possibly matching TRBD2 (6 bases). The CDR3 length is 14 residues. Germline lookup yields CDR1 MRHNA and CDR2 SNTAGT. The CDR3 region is CAGSTTGTSGTQYF. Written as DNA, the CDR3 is TGTGCCGGCAGCACGACCGGGACTTCAGGGACCCAGTACTTC.

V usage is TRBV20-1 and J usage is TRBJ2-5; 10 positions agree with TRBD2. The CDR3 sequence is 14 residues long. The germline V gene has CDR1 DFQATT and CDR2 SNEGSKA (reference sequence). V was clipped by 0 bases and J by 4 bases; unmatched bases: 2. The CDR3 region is CSARDPSGGETQYF. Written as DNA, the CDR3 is TGCAGTGCTAGAGATCCTAGCGGGGGAGAGACCCAGTACTTC.

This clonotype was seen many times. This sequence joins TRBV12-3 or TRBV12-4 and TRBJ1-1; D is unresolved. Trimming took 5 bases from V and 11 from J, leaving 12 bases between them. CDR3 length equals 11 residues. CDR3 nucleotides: TGTGCCAGCAGTATCAGACATAACGCTTTCTTT. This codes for CASSIRHNAFF.

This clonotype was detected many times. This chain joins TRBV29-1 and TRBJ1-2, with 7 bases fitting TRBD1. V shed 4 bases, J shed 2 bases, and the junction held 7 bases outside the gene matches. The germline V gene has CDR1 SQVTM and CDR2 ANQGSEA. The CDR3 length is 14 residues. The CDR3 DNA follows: TGCAGCGTTGTAGAGGGGGCGCGGAACTATGGCTACACCTTC. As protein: CSVVEGARNYGYTF.

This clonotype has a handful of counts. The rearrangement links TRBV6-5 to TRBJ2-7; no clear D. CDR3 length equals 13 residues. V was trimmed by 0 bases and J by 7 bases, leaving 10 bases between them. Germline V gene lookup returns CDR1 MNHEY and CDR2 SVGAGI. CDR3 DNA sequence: TGTGCCAGCAGTTACTCGTCGTTAAATGAGCAGTACTTC. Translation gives CASSYSSLNEQYF.

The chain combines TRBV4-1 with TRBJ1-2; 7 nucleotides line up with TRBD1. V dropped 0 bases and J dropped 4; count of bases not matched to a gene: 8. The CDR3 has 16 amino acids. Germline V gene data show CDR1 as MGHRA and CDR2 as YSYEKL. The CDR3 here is CASSQEVGTETYGYTF. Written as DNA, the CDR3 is TGCGCCAGCAGCCAAGAGGTGGGGACAGAGACCTATGGCTACACCTTC.

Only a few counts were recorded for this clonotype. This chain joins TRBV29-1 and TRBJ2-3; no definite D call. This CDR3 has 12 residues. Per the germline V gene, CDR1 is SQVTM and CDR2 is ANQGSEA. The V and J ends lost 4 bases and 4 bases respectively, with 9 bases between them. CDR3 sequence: CSVAAIPDTQYF. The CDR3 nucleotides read TGCAGCGTTGCGGCCATCCCAGATACGCAGTATTTT.

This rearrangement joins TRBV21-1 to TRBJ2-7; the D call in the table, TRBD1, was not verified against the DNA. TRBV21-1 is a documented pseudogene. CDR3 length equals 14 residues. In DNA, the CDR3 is TGTGCCAGCAGCAAAGGGGGCACTTCCTACGAGCAGTACTTC. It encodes CASSKGGTSYEQYF.

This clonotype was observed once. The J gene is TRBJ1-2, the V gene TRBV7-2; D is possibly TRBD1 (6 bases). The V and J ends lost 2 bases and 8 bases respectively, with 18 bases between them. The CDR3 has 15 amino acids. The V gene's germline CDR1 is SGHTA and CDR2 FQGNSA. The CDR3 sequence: CASSLNPDNREGYTF. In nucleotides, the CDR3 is TGTGCCAGCAGCTTAAATCCTGATAACAGGGAGGGCTACACCTTC.

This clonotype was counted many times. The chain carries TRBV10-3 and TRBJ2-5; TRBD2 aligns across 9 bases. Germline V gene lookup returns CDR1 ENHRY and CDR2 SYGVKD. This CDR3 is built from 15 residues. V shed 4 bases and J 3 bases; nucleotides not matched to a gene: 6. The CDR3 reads CAISAAGGRKETQYF. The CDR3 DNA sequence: TGTGCCATCAGTGCCGCGGGGGGGAGAAAAGAGACCCAGTACTTC.

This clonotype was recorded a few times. This CDR3 reads CASRSWTTYEQYF. DNA of the CDR3: TGTGCCAGCAGGTCGTGGACCACCTACGAGCAGTACTTC. J is TRBJ2-7 and V is TRBV12-3 or TRBV12-4; no reliable D call. V shed 6 bases and J shed 2 bases, with 11 bases lying between them. CDR3 size: 13 residues.

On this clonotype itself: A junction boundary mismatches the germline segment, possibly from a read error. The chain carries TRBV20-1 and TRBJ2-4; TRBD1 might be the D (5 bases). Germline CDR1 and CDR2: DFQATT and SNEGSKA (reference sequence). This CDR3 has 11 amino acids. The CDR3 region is CSAVTDNIRYF. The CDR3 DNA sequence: TGCAGTGCCGTGACAGATAACATTCGGTACTTC.

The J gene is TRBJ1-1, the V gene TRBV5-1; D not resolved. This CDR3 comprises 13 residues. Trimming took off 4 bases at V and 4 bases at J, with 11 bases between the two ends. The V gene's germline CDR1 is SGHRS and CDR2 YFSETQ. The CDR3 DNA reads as TGCGCCAGCAGCGGAACAGTTACCACTGAAGCTTTCTTT. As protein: CASSGTVTTEAFF.

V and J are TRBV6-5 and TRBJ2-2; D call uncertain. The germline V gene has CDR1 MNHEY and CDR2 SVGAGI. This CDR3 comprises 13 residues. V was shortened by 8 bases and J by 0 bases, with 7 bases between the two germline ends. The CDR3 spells CASGWTNTGELFF. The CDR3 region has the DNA TGTGCCAGCGGATGGACGAACACCGGGGAGCTGTTTTTT.

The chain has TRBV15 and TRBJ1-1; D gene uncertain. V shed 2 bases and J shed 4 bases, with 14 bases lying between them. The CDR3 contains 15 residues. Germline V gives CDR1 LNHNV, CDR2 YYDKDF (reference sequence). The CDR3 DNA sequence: TGTGCCACCAGCAGACCTCACCGGGTCGGCACTGAAGCTTTCTTT. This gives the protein CATSRPHRVGTEAFF.

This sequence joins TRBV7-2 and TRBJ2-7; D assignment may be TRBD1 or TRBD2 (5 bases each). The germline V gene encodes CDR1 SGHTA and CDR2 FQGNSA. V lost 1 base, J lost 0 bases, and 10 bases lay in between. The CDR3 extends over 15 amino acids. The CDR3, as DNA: TGTGCCAGCAGCTTAGTGGCAGGGAGCTCCTACGAGCAGTACTTC. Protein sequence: CASSLVAGSSYEQYF. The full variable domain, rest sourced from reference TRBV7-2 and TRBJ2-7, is GAGVSQSPSNKVTEKGKDVELRCDPISGHTALYWYRQSLGQGLEFLIYFQGNSAPDKSGLPSDRFSAERTGGSVSTLTIQRTQQEDSAVYLCASSLVAGSSYEQYFGPGTRLTVT.

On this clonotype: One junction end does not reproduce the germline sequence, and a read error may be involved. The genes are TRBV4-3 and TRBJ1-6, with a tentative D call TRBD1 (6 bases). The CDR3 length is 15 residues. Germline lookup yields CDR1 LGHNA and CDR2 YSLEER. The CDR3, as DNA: TGCGCCAGGAGCCTCGGGACAATTCCCAATTCATCCCTCCACTTT. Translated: CARSLGTIPNSSLHF.

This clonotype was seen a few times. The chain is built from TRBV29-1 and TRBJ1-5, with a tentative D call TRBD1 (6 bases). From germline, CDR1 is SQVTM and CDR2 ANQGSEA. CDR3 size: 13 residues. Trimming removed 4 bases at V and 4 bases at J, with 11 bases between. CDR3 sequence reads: CSVVTGSNQPQHF. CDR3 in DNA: TGCAGCGTTGTAACAGGGTCAAATCAGCCCCAGCATTTT.